These T cell receptor beta chains were read from a single sample in a study of human T cells and chemical hapten exposure. TCRdb used MiXCR to reprocess the 5' RACE reads, holding one entry per CDR3 protein. Among 100,000 to 120,000 distinct CDR3 sequences listed, roughly 19% were seen once. Source of these receptors: a human donor in good health. Each CDR3 is given with its conserved first and last residue. A D gene is named only where the DNA matches it firmly. Size tells how often a clone was seen (once, few, many) or the class of an expanded clone, and some rows leave it out.

j_gene: TRBJ1-6
abundance: few
d_gene: TRBD1
v_gene: TRBV6-5
CDR3aa: CASSRGQGTPLHF
CDR3nt: TGTGCCAGCAGCCGGGGACAGGGTACCCCCCTCCACTTT

j_gene: TRBJ2-1
abundance: few
d_gene: TRBD1
v_gene: TRBV7-3
CDR3aa: CASSGTAYNEQFF
CDR3nt: TGTGCCAGCAGTGGGACAGCCTACAATGAGCAGTTCTTC

j_gene: TRBJ2-1
abundance: -
d_gene: -
v_gene: TRBV6-2/TRBV6-3
CDR3aa: CASSYTTGSSYNEQFF
CDR3nt: TGTGCCAGCAGTTACACTACAGGGAGCTCCTACAATGAGCAGTTCTTC

j_gene: TRBJ2-2
abundance: -
d_gene: TRBD1
v_gene: TRBV2
CDR3aa: CASSGGQGRPGELFF
CDR3nt: TGTGCCAGCAGTGGAGGACAGGGAAGGCCCGGGGAGCTGTTTTTT

j_gene: TRBJ1-5
abundance: few
d_gene: -
v_gene: TRBV5-4
CDR3aa: CASSLRPSNQPQHF
CDR3nt: TGTGCCAGCAGCTTAAGGCCGAGCAATCAGCCCCAGCATTTT

j_gene: TRBJ1-4
abundance: -
d_gene: TRBD1
v_gene: TRBV5-5
CDR3aa: CASSLEGQFNEKLFF
CDR3nt: TGTGCCAGCAGCTTGGAGGGACAGTTTAATGAAAAACTGTTTTTT

j_gene: TRBJ2-7
abundance: few
d_gene: -
v_gene: TRBV28
CDR3aa: CASSFALRLTGEQYF
CDR3nt: TGTGCCAGCAGTTTTGCCCTGAGGCTAACCGGCGAGCAGTACTTC

j_gene: TRBJ2-3
abundance: once
d_gene: TRBD2
v_gene: TRBV6-5
CDR3aa: CASSYSHLPSGGNTDTQYF
CDR3nt: TGTGCCAGCAGTTACTCACATCTCCCTAGCGGGGGGAACACAGATACGCAGTATTTT

j_gene: TRBJ1-1
abundance: -
d_gene: -
v_gene: TRBV29-1
CDR3aa: CSVAPRRDNTEAFF
CDR3nt: TGCAGCGTTGCGCCCCGTCGAGATAACACTGAAGCTTTCTTT

j_gene: TRBJ2-1
abundance: many
d_gene: -
v_gene: TRBV3-1
CDR3aa: CASSQETGSYNEQFF
CDR3nt: TGTGCCAGCAGCCAGGAGACGGGCTCCTACAATGAGCAGTTCTTC

j_gene: TRBJ1-2
abundance: few
d_gene: TRBD1
v_gene: TRBV5-1
CDR3aa: CASSLLVPSGTGYGYTF
CDR3nt: TGCGCCAGCAGCCTCTTGGTTCCTTCCGGGACAGGATATGGCTACACCTTC

j_gene: TRBJ2-2
abundance: few
d_gene: -
v_gene: TRBV7-9
CDR3aa: CASSLVGTSNTGELFF
CDR3nt: TGTGCCAGCAGCTTAGTGGGGACTTCCAACACCGGGGAGCTGTTTTTT

j_gene: TRBJ1-1
abundance: -
d_gene: -
v_gene: TRBV28
CDR3aa: CASRTPMGWTEAFF
CDR3nt: TGTGCCAGCAGGACCCCGATGGGTTGGACTGAAGCTTTCTTT

j_gene: TRBJ2-2
abundance: -
d_gene: -
v_gene: TRBV4-1
CDR3aa: CASSQPGVKPGELFF
CDR3nt: TGCGCCAGCAGCCAGCCGGGAGTGAAACCCGGGGAGCTGTTTTTT

j_gene: TRBJ2-7
abundance: few
d_gene: TRBD2
v_gene: TRBV12-3/TRBV12-4
CDR3aa: CASSRLAGADEQYF
CDR3nt: TGTGCCAGCAGCAGACTAGCGGGAGCAGACGAGCAGTACTTC

j_gene: TRBJ2-3
abundance: few
d_gene: -
v_gene: TRBV20-1
CDR3aa: CSARGDQGPDTQYF
CDR3nt: TGCAGTGCTAGAGGGGACCAGGGGCCAGATACGCAGTATTTT

j_gene: TRBJ2-5
abundance: -
d_gene: -
v_gene: TRBV5-1
CDR3aa: CASNHAPRETQYF
CDR3nt: TGCGCCAGCAATCATGCTCCCCGAGAGACCCAGTACTTC

j_gene: TRBJ2-7
abundance: -
d_gene: TRBD1
v_gene: TRBV24-1
CDR3aa: CATSPRDSTYEQYF
CDR3nt: TGTGCCACCAGCCCCCGGGACAGCACCTACGAGCAGTACTTC

j_gene: TRBJ1-1
abundance: few
d_gene: TRBD1
v_gene: TRBV12-3/TRBV12-4
CDR3aa: CASSLTGTGRLF
CDR3nt: TGTGCCAGCAGTTTAACCGGGACAGGGAGATTATTT

j_gene: TRBJ1-5
abundance: few
d_gene: -
v_gene: TRBV18
CDR3aa: CASSPAGGGQPQHF
CDR3nt: TGTGCCAGCTCACCAGCTGGGGGCGGCCAGCCCCAGCATTTT

j_gene: TRBJ1-4
abundance: few
d_gene: -
v_gene: TRBV27
CDR3aa: CASSLEAGENEKLFF
CDR3nt: TGTGCCAGCAGTTTAGAGGCAGGGGAGAATGAAAAACTGTTTTTT

j_gene: TRBJ2-1
abundance: few
d_gene: -
v_gene: TRBV14
CDR3aa: CASSQDWNRPRDEQFF
CDR3nt: TGTGCCAGCAGCCAAGACTGGAATAGGCCCCGGGATGAGCAGTTCTTC

j_gene: TRBJ2-1
abundance: -
d_gene: -
v_gene: TRBV28
CDR3aa: CASSLTGDNEQFF
CDR3nt: TGTGCCAGCAGTTTGACAGGAGACAATGAGCAGTTCTTC

j_gene: TRBJ1-4
abundance: -
d_gene: -
v_gene: TRBV5-1
CDR3aa: CASSLDEDRGLFF
CDR3nt: TGCGCCAGCAGCTTGGATGAGGACAGAGGACTGTTTTTT

j_gene: TRBJ2-3
abundance: -
d_gene: -
v_gene: TRBV13
CDR3aa: CASSLMGPSTDTQYF
CDR3nt: TGTGCCAGCAGCTTAATGGGACCAAGCACAGATACGCAGTATTTT

j_gene: TRBJ2-2
abundance: -
d_gene: -
v_gene: TRBV11-2
CDR3aa: CASSLVLGSERFSTGELFF
CDR3nt: TGTGCCAGCAGCTTAGTGCTCGGGAGCGAACGGTTTAGCACCGGGGAGCTGTTTTTT

j_gene: TRBJ1-6
abundance: -
d_gene: -
v_gene: TRBV12-3/TRBV12-4
CDR3aa: CASSPRDGSPLHF
CDR3nt: TGTGCCAGCAGCCCTAGAGATGGGTCACCCCTCCACTTT

j_gene: TRBJ2-7
abundance: few
d_gene: TRBD2
v_gene: TRBV11-2
CDR3aa: CASSLDSGTSGYEQYF
CDR3nt: TGTGCCAGCAGCTTAGATAGTGGGACTAGCGGCTACGAGCAGTACTTC

j_gene: TRBJ1-5
abundance: many
d_gene: TRBD1
v_gene: TRBV12-3/TRBV12-4
CDR3aa: CASSPRTGRDQPQHF
CDR3nt: TGTGCCAGCAGTCCGCGGACAGGACGGGATCAGCCCCAGCATTTT

j_gene: TRBJ1-1
abundance: few
d_gene: -
v_gene: TRBV5-4
CDR3aa: CASSLGQSPRAFF
CDR3nt: TGTGCCAGCAGCTTGGGACAATCGCCGAGGGCTTTCTTT

j_gene: TRBJ2-1
abundance: -
d_gene: -
v_gene: TRBV3-1
CDR3aa: CASSPRWGRSLKQFF
CDR3nt: TGTGCCAGCAGCCCCCGGTGGGGCCGGTCCCTAAAGCAGTTCTTC

j_gene: TRBJ2-5
abundance: few
d_gene: -
v_gene: TRBV7-9
CDR3aa: CASSSLGDGEETQYF
CDR3nt: TGTGCCAGCAGCTCTCTGGGGGACGGGGAAGAGACCCAGTACTTC

j_gene: TRBJ1-1
abundance: -
d_gene: TRBD1
v_gene: TRBV29-1
CDR3aa: CSVQDRGRANTEAFF
CDR3nt: TGCAGCGTACAAGACAGGGGGCGGGCGAACACTGAAGCTTTCTTT

j_gene: TRBJ1-2
abundance: few
d_gene: -
v_gene: TRBV21-1
CDR3aa: CARTPLTRDRDLHPYGYTF
CDR3nt: TGTGCCAGGACCCCGTTGACCCGGGACAGGGACCTTCACCCCTATGGCTACACCTTC

j_gene: TRBJ1-2
abundance: -
d_gene: -
v_gene: TRBV10-3
CDR3aa: CAISDSGLSYGYTF
CDR3nt: TGTGCCATCAGTGATTCGGGACTATCTTATGGCTACACCTTC